The 5 T cell receptor beta chains below were found in one sample sequenced in a study of control samples from healthy donors and cancer patients. Assay used: immunoSEQ multiplex PCR; TCRdb lists only in-frame clones, some missing. The repertoire holds tens of thousands of clones, with around 93% as singletons. Sequenced material: PBMCs. The receptors originated from a man in his thirties or forties with colorectal cancer.

This clone has more than one count but fewer than ten. This chain links TRBV5-1 with TRBJ2-1, with TRBD1 as a possible D gene (6 bases). The V gene's germline CDR1 is SGHRS and CDR2 YFSETQ. The CDR3 has 14 residues. Trimming removed 0 bases at V and 10 bases at J, with 14 bases between. CDR3 in amino acids: CASSLGQGRREQFF. CDR3 coding DNA: TGCGCCAGCAGCTTGGGGCAGGGGCGGAGAGAGCAGTTCTTC.

The V call is TRBV6-5, the J call TRBJ2-3, with TRBD2 as a possible D gene (6 bases). Germline loops: CDR1 MNHEY, CDR2 SVGAGI. V lost 5 bases, J lost 4 bases, and 13 bases lay in between. The CDR3 has 14 amino acids. The CDR3: CASSTPGVADTQYF. The CDR3 nucleotides read TGTGCCAGCAGTACCCCGGGGGTCGCAGATACGCAGTATTTT.

This clone has a single count. This chain joins TRBV12-3 or TRBV12-4 and TRBJ1-5; 7 bases agree with TRBD1. This CDR3 region has 13 residues. The V and J ends lost 5 bases and 4 bases, in that order; junction bases with no gene match: 2. This CDR3 is CASSPQGNQPQHF. CDR3 nucleotide sequence: TGTGCCAGCAGTCCACAGGGGAATCAGCCCCAGCATTTT.

V usage is TRBV2 and J usage is TRBJ2-5; D might be TRBD1 or TRBD2, each matching 6 bases. The germline V and J ends were trimmed by 7 bases and 2 bases, with 20 bases remaining between them. This CDR3 is built from 16 residues. Germline values: CDR1 SNHLY, CDR2 FYNNEI. The CDR3 DNA sequence: TGTGCCAGCAAATTAACGGGGGCCGCGAAACAAGAGACCCAGTACTTC. It translates to CASKLTGAAKQETQYF.

The rearrangement links TRBV19 to TRBJ1-5, with D hard to call. Germline CDR1 reads LNHDA; CDR2 reads SQIVND (reference sequence). V lost 5 bases and J 2 bases, leaving 13 bases between the germline ends. CDR3 length: 15 amino acids. The CDR3 sequence: CASSYASPRNQPQHF. The CDR3 DNA is TGTGCCAGTAGTTACGCCTCACCCCGCAATCAGCCCCAGCATTTT.